According to its frequency, the clone carrying this T cell receptor (beta chain) is medium-sized. TRB was amplified by touch-down multiplex PCR, primer pools A and B combined. TCRdb re-called the multiplex PCR reads and gives one entry per CDR3 protein, without DNA. Here the sample table reports 1,000 or so distinct CDR3 sequences. This CDR3 is built from 15 residues. The germline V gene encodes CDR1 SGHRS and CDR2 YFSETQ. TRB amplification used roughly 250 ng of peripheral blood genomic DNA. The data originate from a study of T cell clusters in autoimmune cytopenias. This TCR was recovered from a human donor with an autoimmune cytopenia or autoimmune hepatitis (not recorded which). Sequencing was performed on peripheral blood. This chain uses TRBV5-1 with TRBJ1-2; TCRdb's D gene call, TRBD1, goes unchecked for lack of DNA. CDR3 amino acids: CASRDPGLGNYGYTF.